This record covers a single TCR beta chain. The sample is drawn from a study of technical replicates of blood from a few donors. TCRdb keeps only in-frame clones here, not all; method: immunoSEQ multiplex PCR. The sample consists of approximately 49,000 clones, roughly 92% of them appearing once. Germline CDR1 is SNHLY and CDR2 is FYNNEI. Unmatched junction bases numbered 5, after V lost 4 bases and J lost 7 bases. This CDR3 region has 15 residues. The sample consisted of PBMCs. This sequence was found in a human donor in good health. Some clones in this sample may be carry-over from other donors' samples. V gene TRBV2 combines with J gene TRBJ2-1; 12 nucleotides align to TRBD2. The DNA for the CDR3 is TGTGCCAGCAGTGGACTAGCGGGGGCCCGAAATGAGCAGTTCTTC. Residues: CASSGLAGARNEQFF.